Listed below are T cell receptor beta chains from one sample, sequenced in a study of a mutant IDH1 vaccine in newly diagnosed glioma. Their recognized antigens are unknown. Only in-frame clones appear in the TCRdb table, and some are missing; sequencing was by immunoSEQ multiplex PCR. The table has 77,000 or so clones, roughly four fifths seen once; the top ten hold around 5.3%. Sequenced material: PBMCs, taken from a glioma patient whose treatment included an IDH1 peptide vaccine. The receptors were sampled from a man aged 35 to 55 with glioma. Both conserved end residues are part of each CDR3. The order of the fields is V gene, J gene, D gene, clone size, CDR3 protein, CDR3 DNA. D genes are given only for firm matches. Only part of the rows carry a size: once, few, many, or a class if the clone is expanded.

TRBV30	TRBJ1-2	.	once	CAWSAANYGYTF	TGTGCCTGGAGTGCAGCTAACTATGGCTACACCTTC
TRBV4-1	TRBJ1-1	TRBD1	few	CASSQARPGQHLAFF	TGCGCCAGCAGCCAAGCCAGACCGGGACAGCACTTAGCTTTCTTT
TRBV30	TRBJ2-3	.	once	CAWSVRQGTDTQYF	TGTGCCTGGAGTGTCCGACAGGGCACAGATACGCAGTATTTT
TRBV6-5	TRBJ2-7	.	.	CASRKGLALAYEQYF	TGTGCCAGCAGAAAAGGGCTAGCTTTAGCCTACGAGCAGTACTTC
TRBV5-4	TRBJ1-5	TRBD1	.	CASSEFRGAGDGNQPQHF	TGTGCCAGCAGCGAGTTCAGGGGGGCGGGTGATGGCAATCAGCCCCAGCATTTT
TRBV4-2	TRBJ2-1	.	.	CASSQDGTRAFGGNEQFF	TGTGCCAGCAGCCAAGACGGTACTAGAGCATTCGGGGGCAATGAGCAGTTCTTC
TRBV7-2	TRBJ2-1	.	.	CASSLTVGEQFF	TGTGCCAGCAGCTTAACCGTTGGTGAGCAGTTCTTC
TRBV27	TRBJ2-1	TRBD2	.	CASTPGAGGPHNEQFF	TGTGCCAGCACTCCAGGGGCGGGGGGGCCCCACAATGAGCAGTTCTTC
TRBV7-2	TRBJ2-3	.	.	CASSLVGPTDTQYF	TGTGCCAGCAGCTTAGTGGGACCCACAGATACGCAGTATTTT
TRBV7-2	TRBJ2-7	TRBD2	.	CASSPPSGRGYEQYF	TGTGCCAGCAGCCCCCCTAGCGGGAGAGGGTACGAGCAGTACTTC
TRBV5-4	TRBJ1-5	.	.	CASSPFGPGQPQHF	TGTGCCAGCAGCCCCTTTGGGCCTGGTCAGCCCCAGCATTTT
TRBV2	TRBJ1-1	TRBD1	.	CASSEAEGQANTEAFF	TGTGCCAGCAGTGAAGCTGAGGGACAGGCGAACACTGAAGCTTTCTTT
TRBV19	TRBJ2-1	TRBD2	.	CASTPRRGGREQFF	TGTGCCAGTACCCCCCGACGGGGGGGACGTGAGCAGTTCTTC
TRBV5-1	TRBJ2-7	TRBD2	.	CASGPGGLAAYYEQYF	TGCGCCAGCGGCCCGGGGGGACTAGCGGCCTACTACGAGCAGTACTTC
TRBV27	TRBJ2-7	.	few	CASRGAGLYEQYF	TGTGCCAGCAGAGGGGCGGGGCTCTACGAGCAGTACTTC
TRBV5-4	TRBJ1-2	.	.	CASSLAQGSLKDGYTF	TGTGCCAGCAGCTTGGCCCAAGGGTCACTAAAGGATGGCTACACCTTC
TRBV19	TRBJ1-2	TRBD1	few	CASSIAGGGYTF	TGTGCCAGTAGTATTGCAGGGGGCGGCTACACCTTC
TRBV7-2	TRBJ1-4	.	.	CASSPTREKLFF	TGTGCCAGCAGCCCGACAAGGGAAAAACTGTTTTTT
TRBV6-5	TRBJ2-1	.	.	CASSLGGGPHNEQFF	TGTGCCAGCAGCCTGGGAGGGGGCCCCCACAATGAGCAGTTCTTC
TRBV5-1	TRBJ2-7	.	.	CASSLATGPYEQYF	TGCGCCAGCAGCTTGGCAACCGGACCCTACGAGCAGTACTTC
TRBV19	TRBJ2-7	.	few	CASSIKRGWKTYEQYF	TGTGCCAGTAGTATAAAACGGGGCTGGAAAACCTACGAGCAGTACTTC
TRBV5-1	TRBJ2-7	TRBD1	.	CASSFFGQGAYEQYF	TGCGCCAGCAGCTTTTTCGGACAGGGGGCCTACGAGCAGTACTTC
TRBV19	TRBJ1-5	TRBD1	few	CASSISAGGSNQPQHF	TGTGCCAGTAGTATTTCGGCAGGGGGAAGCAATCAGCCCCAGCATTTT
TRBV7-6	TRBJ1-1	.	.	CASSLASLRNTEAFF	TGTGCCAGCAGCTTAGCGTCGCTCAGGAACACTGAAGCTTTCTTT
TRBV7-9	TRBJ2-7	.	few	CASSLSGSNYEQYF	TGTGCCAGCAGCTTATCGGGTAGCAACTACGAGCAGTACTTC
TRBV7-9	TRBJ2-5	.	.	CASTQQEGETQYF	TGTGCCAGCACCCAGCAGGAAGGGGAGACCCAGTACTTC
TRBV11-2	TRBJ2-7	.	.	CASSLDGGGRYEQYF	TGTGCCAGCAGCTTAGATGGCGGAGGCAGGTACGAGCAGTACTTC
TRBV10-2	TRBJ1-1	.	.	CASGRVMNTEAFF	TGCGCCAGCGGTCGCGTCATGAACACTGAAGCTTTCTTT
TRBV5-5	TRBJ1-2	.	.	CASSLVANLNYGYTF	TGTGCCAGCAGCTTGGTGGCGAATTTAAACTATGGCTACACCTTC
TRBV5-6	TRBJ2-4	TRBD2	once	CAGKTSGRNIQYF	TGTGCCGGAAAGACTAGCGGGAGGAACATTCAGTACTTC
TRBV6-1	TRBJ2-6	.	.	CASSEISSGANVLTF	TGTGCCAGCAGTGAGATTAGCTCTGGGGCCAACGTCCTGACTTTC
TRBV7-2	TRBJ2-7	TRBD1	.	CASSWDSVSYEQYF	TGTGCCAGCAGCTGGGACAGCGTATCCTACGAGCAGTACTTC
TRBV19	TRBJ1-6	TRBD1	.	CASSWGQANSPLHF	TGTGCCAGTAGTTGGGGACAGGCTAATTCACCCCTCCACTTT
TRBV5-5	TRBJ2-7	.	.	CASSLEQGTSYEQYF	TGTGCCAGCAGCTTGGAACAGGGAACATCCTACGAGCAGTACTTC
TRBV5-5	TRBJ2-7	TRBD1	.	CASSWGQNYEQYF	TGTGCCAGCAGCTGGGGACAGAACTACGAGCAGTACTTC
TRBV5-1	TRBJ2-1	TRBD1	.	CASSLGQGAPYNEQFF	TGCGCCAGCAGCTTGGGGCAGGGGGCGCCCTACAATGAGCAGTTCTTC
TRBV6-5	TRBJ2-7	.	.	CASSYGSGYEQYF	TGTGCCAGCAGTTACGGTAGCGGCTACGAGCAGTACTTC
TRBV6-5	TRBJ1-2	TRBD1	.	CASSTGQGLRGYTF	TGTGCCAGCAGCACGGGACAGGGTCTCCGAGGCTACACCTTC
TRBV18	TRBJ1-3	TRBD1	.	CASSSRTGSYSGNTIYF	TGTGCCAGCTCCAGCCGGACAGGGAGCTACTCTGGAAACACCATATATTTT
TRBV25-1	TRBJ2-5	.	few	CASSEQQRILGETQYF	TGTGCCAGCAGTGAACAACAGAGAATTTTAGGAGAGACCCAGTACTTC
TRBV27	TRBJ2-7	TRBD1	.	CASRPGQGASYEQYF	TGTGCCAGCAGACCGGGACAGGGGGCCTCCTACGAGCAGTACTTC